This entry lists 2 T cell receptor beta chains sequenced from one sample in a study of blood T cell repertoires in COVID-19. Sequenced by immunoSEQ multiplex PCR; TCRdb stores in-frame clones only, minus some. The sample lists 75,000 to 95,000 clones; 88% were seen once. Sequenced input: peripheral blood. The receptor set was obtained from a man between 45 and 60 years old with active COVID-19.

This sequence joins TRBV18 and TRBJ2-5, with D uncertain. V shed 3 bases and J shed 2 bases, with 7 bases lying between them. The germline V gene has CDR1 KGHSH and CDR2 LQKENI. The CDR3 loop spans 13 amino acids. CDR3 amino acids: CASSPGQQETQYF. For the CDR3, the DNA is TGTGCCAGCTCACCGGGCCAGCAAGAGACCCAGTACTTC.

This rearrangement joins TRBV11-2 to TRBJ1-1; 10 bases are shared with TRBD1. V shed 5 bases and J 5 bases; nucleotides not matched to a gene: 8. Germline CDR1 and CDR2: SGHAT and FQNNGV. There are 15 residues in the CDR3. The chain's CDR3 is CASSGRQGARTEAFF. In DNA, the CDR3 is TGTGCCAGCAGCGGTCGACAGGGGGCGCGAACTGAAGCTTTCTTT.